Following are 17 T cell receptor beta chains from one sample sequenced in a study of breast tumors, draining lymph nodes, adjacent tissues. The lymph nodes were axillary draining lymph nodes from breast cancer patients. TCRdb independently ran MiXCR on the multiplex PCR reads; one entry per CDR3 protein. Of around 140,000 distinct CDR3 sequences listed, approximately 30% were seen once; the top ten hold under 2.5%. The sample consisted of axillary lymph node tissue. The source of these receptors is a female donor with breast cancer. Some clones in this sample may be carry-over from other donors' samples.

This clonotype appeared many times. V gene TRBV5-1 combines with J gene TRBJ1-6, with a possible D match to TRBD1 (6 bases). V was shortened by 4 bases and J by 5 bases, with 16 bases between the two germline ends. Germline V lookup: CDR1 SGHRS, CDR2 YFSETQ. The CDR3 sequence is 16 residues long. The CDR3, as DNA: TGCGCCAGCAGCCTGACCGGGACACACGATAATTCACCCCTCCACTTT. Protein product: CASSLTGTHDNSPLHF.

This clonotype was recorded at least ten times. The genes are TRBV20-1 and TRBJ2-7, with a weak D call TRBD1 (5 bases). CDR3 length: 12 amino acids. V lost 1 base and J lost 6, with 10 bases in between. Germline CDR1 DFQATT, CDR2 SNEGSKA (reference sequence). CDR3 sequence (DNA): TGCAGTGCTAGAGCGCAGGGTGGCGAGCAGTACGTC. This codes for CSARAQGGEQYV.

This clonotype has a handful of counts. This may be a read error, as it is one base from a much larger clone. V is TRBV11-2 and J is TRBJ2-7; D could derive from TRBD1 or TRBD2 (6 bases each). This CDR3 comprises 13 residues. V was shortened by 1 base and J by 6 bases, with 10 bases between the two germline ends. Looked up from germline, CDR1 is SGHAT and CDR2 is FQNNGV. This CDR3 reads CASSLVSGAEQYV. The CDR3 bases are TGTGCCAGCAGCTTAGTATCGGGGGCCGAGCAGTACGTC.

This clonotype was detected a few times. The J gene is TRBJ1-1, the V gene TRBV7-9; no firm D call. CDR3 length equals 12 residues. Trimming cost V 4 bases and J 7 bases, with 10 bases left between them. Germline V lookup: CDR1 SEHNR, CDR2 FQNEAQ (reference sequence). CDR3 sequence reads: CASSWYSDEAFF. The CDR3 nucleotides are TGTGCCAGCAGCTGGTACAGTGATGAAGCTTTCTTT.

Many counts were recorded for this clonotype. V usage is TRBV20-1 and J usage is TRBJ2-3, with 9 bases identical to TRBD2. This CDR3 is 14 amino acids long. In germline, CDR1 is DFQATT, CDR2 SNEGSKA (reference sequence). Trimming removed 5 bases from V and 1 base from J; junction bases left unmatched: 4. The CDR3: CSASERGGTDTQYF. DNA of the CDR3: TGCAGTGCTTCCGAGCGGGGGGGCACAGATACGCAGTATTTT.

To note about this clonotype: This could be a read error, since a much larger clone is one nucleotide away. V and J are TRBV30 and TRBJ2-3; the D gene could be TRBD1 or TRBD2 (6 bases each). The germline V gene encodes CDR1 GTSNPN and CDR2 SVGIG (reference sequence). Deletions cut 5 bases from V and 1 base from J, with 16 bases between. The CDR3 length is 15 residues. CDR3 sequence (DNA): TGTGCCTGGGGGGGCGGGGCAGGGGGCACAGATACGCAGTATTTT. Translating it yields CAWGGGAGGTDTQYF.

This chain uses TRBV5-5 with TRBJ2-3, with 9 positions matching TRBD1. This CDR3 has 15 amino acids. Per germline, CDR1 SGHKS and CDR2 YYEKEE (reference sequence). J lost 2 bases, V lost 6 bases, and 7 bases had no gene match. CDR3 nucleotides: TGTGCCAGCAACCCGGGACAGGGTACCACAGATACGCAGTATTTT. Protein sequence: CASNPGQGTTDTQYF.

This clonotype was seen at least ten times. This chain uses TRBV5-1 with TRBJ2-1, with D unclear. This CDR3 is 14 amino acids long. Per the germline V gene, CDR1 is SGHRS and CDR2 is YFSETQ. The V end lost 0 bases, the J end lost 7 bases, and 11 bases lay between the germline ends. The CDR3 DNA reads as TGCGCCAGCAGCTTGGGCTACTCAACGAATGAGCAGTTCTTC. Translating gives CASSLGYSTNEQFF.

The V call is TRBV7-8, the J call TRBJ2-7, with D uncertain. Trimming left V 1 base short and J 2 bases short, with 6 bases between. The CDR3 has 13 residues. The V gene's germline CDR1 is SGHVS and CDR2 FQNEAQ. CDR3 region: CASSLGLAYEQYF. The CDR3 bases are TGTGCCAGCAGCTTAGGGTTGGCCTACGAGCAGTACTTC.

This clonotype was detected ten times or more. The rearrangement joins TRBV7-8 to TRBJ2-4, with D possibly being TRBD2 (6 bases). This CDR3 is 15 amino acids long. Germline CDR1 reads SGHVS; CDR2 reads FQNEAQ. V lost 2 bases to trimming and J lost 3 bases, with 11 bases between them. CDR3 sequence: CASSLYGGDKNIQYF. CDR3 nucleotide sequence: TGTGCCAGCAGCTTATACGGGGGAGACAAAAACATTCAGTACTTC.

Ten or more counts support this clonotype. A much larger clone is a single base away; this may be a read error. The chain recombines TRBV20-1 with TRBJ2-5, with TRBD2 matching 7 bases. The CDR3 sequence is 12 residues long. Germline V gene data show CDR1 as DFQATT and CDR2 as SNEGSKA (reference sequence). The CDR3 sequence is CSARWGRETPYF. In DNA form, the CDR3 reads TGCAGTGCTAGGTGGGGGAGGGAGACCCCGTACTTC.

The table lists this clonotype with many counts. V usage is TRBV25-1 and J usage is TRBJ1-6; 11 bases map to TRBD1. The germline V gene encodes CDR1 MGHDK and CDR2 SYGVNS. The CDR3 length is 15 residues. Trimming at V came to 5 bases and at J to 8 bases, leaving 5 bases not matched to a gene. CDR3 DNA sequence: TGTGCCAGCAGTTCGCCGGGACAGGGGGATTCACCCCTCCACTTT. Translation gives CASSSPGQGDSPLHF.

This clonotype was detected many times. This CDR3 is CASSGAGRVQPQHF. CDR3 coding DNA: TGTGCCAGCAGTGGCGCCGGCAGGGTTCAGCCCCAGCATTTT. V gene TRBV6-1 combines with J gene TRBJ1-5; tentatively, D is TRBD1 (5 bases). There are 14 residues in the CDR3. From germline, CDR1 is MNHNS and CDR2 SASEGT. V lost 4 bases and J lost 6, with 13 bases in between.

This clonotype was observed a handful of times. A much larger clone differs from this one at a single base, so this may be a read error. This sequence joins TRBV20-1 and TRBJ1-2; TRBD1 is a possible D gene (5 bases). This CDR3 spans 15 amino acids. Germline V gives CDR1 DFQATT, CDR2 SNEGSKA (reference sequence). Deletions cut 0 bases from V and 4 bases from J, with 15 bases between. The CDR3 coding sequence is TGCAGTGCTAGAGATCATAAGGGGATCACCTATGGCTACACCTTC. This translates into CSARDHKGITYGYTF.

This clonotype has at least ten counts. The genes are TRBV5-1 and TRBJ2-6, with 7 positions matching TRBD1. Trimming took 4 bases from V and 0 from J; bases not matched to a gene: 7. Per the germline V gene, CDR1 is SGHRS and CDR2 is YFSETQ. This CDR3 comprises 17 residues. CDR3 sequence: CASSGGQTYSGANVLTF. The CDR3 coding sequence is TGCGCCAGCAGCGGGGGACAGACTTACTCTGGGGCCAACGTCCTGACTTTC. The full variable domain, its missing parts supplied by reference TRBV5-1 and TRBJ2-6, is KAGVTQTPRYLIKTRGQQVTLSCSPISGHRSVSWYQQTPGQGLQFLFEYFSETQRNKGNFPGRFSGRQFSNSRSEMNVSTLELGDSALYLCASSGGQTYSGANVLTFGAGSRLTVL.

This clonotype was observed at least ten times. This chain uses TRBV9 with TRBJ2-3, with a weak D call TRBD2 (6 bases). With 2 bases removed from V and 2 bases from J, the gap between germline ends came to 12 bases. Germline-derived CDR1 and CDR2 are SGDLS and YYNGEE. This CDR3 contains 15 residues. The CDR3 nucleotides read TGTGCCAGCAGCGTTGGCGGGGCCCACACAGATACGCAGTATTTT. The encoded protein is CASSVGGAHTDTQYF.

The CDR3: CASNPGQAINEKLFF. The CDR3 coding sequence is TGTGCCAGCAACCCGGGACAGGCGATTAATGAAAAACTGTTTTTT. V usage is TRBV5-6 and J usage is TRBJ1-4; 8 bases are shared with TRBD1. Germline CDR1 is SGHDT and CDR2 is YYEEEE. This CDR3 is built from 15 residues. V lost 6 bases and J lost 4; bases outside the gene matches: 8.